Following are 18 T cell receptor beta chains from one sample sequenced in a study of cytomegalovirus exposure and HLA in healthy donors. Primers included in the PCR were 60 Vbeta and 13 Jbeta primers. Sequencing was performed with immunoSEQ multiplex PCR; in TCRdb, only in-frame clones are kept and a portion is missing. This sample has 180,000 or so clones, with around 80% found just once. Sequenced material: PBMCs. These receptors came from a girl aged 5-17 years in good health and CMV-seropositive.

This clone was seen a few times. The J gene is TRBJ2-7, the V gene TRBV7-8; D gene ambiguous. Germline-derived CDR1 and CDR2 are SGHVS and FQNEAQ. CDR3 length equals 12 residues. Trimming removed 2 bases from V and 5 bases from J, with 7 bases in between. The CDR3 nucleotides are TGTGCCAGCAGCTTACTAGGTCACGAGCAGTACTTC. This gives the protein CASSLLGHEQYF.

V and J are TRBV5-6 and TRBJ1-1, with D unresolved. Trimming shortened V by 4 bases and J by 1 base, and 8 bases separated the two germline ends. The CDR3 loop spans 13 amino acids. Looked up from germline, CDR1 is SGHDT and CDR2 is YYEEEE. The CDR3 loop is CASSRDKNTEAFF. In nucleotides, the CDR3 is TGTGCCAGCAGCAGAGACAAGAACACTGAAGCTTTCTTT.

The rearrangement joins TRBV5-1 to TRBJ2-1, with a possible D match to TRBD1 (6 bases). The length of the CDR3 is 13 residues. Germline V gene lookup returns CDR1 SGHRS and CDR2 YFSETQ. Trimming cost V 0 bases and J 12 bases, with 13 bases left between them. The CDR3 DNA follows: TGCGCCAGCAGCTTGGTAACAGGGCAAGTGCAGTTCTTC. Its translation: CASSLVTGQVQFF.

The CDR3 DNA reads TGTGCCAGTAGTATCTCGGGTTACACTGAAGCTTTCTTT. Protein sequence: CASSISGYTEAFF. V gene TRBV19 combines with J gene TRBJ1-1; D is undetermined. Trimming removed 3 bases from V and 3 bases from J, with 8 bases in between. The CDR3 runs 13 residues. Germline V gene sequence: CDR1 LNHDA, CDR2 SQIVND (reference sequence).

This clone has more than one count but fewer than ten. The genes are TRBV6-5 and TRBJ1-1; D is unclear. V lost 11 bases to trimming and J lost 2 bases, with 15 bases between them. CDR3 length: 13 amino acids. Germline loops: CDR1 MNHEY, CDR2 SVGAGI. CDR3 coding DNA: TGTGCCGCCGCACCGGGGAAAAACACTGAAGCTTTCTTT. Its translation is CAAAPGKNTEAFF.

V is TRBV15 and J is TRBJ2-5, with TRBD1 as a possible D gene (6 bases). Germline V CDR1 and CDR2: LNHNV, YYDKDF (reference sequence). Between the trimmed V and J ends, which lost 7 bases and 5 bases, there was a span of 14 bases. The CDR3 consists of 13 residues. CDR3 sequence (DNA): TGTGCCACCAAGGTTACAAGGGGGGAGACCCAGTACTTC. Its translation is CATKVTRGETQYF.

The V and J genes are TRBV11-3 and TRBJ1-1, with D possibly matching TRBD1 (6 bases). The CDR3 covers 16 residues. The germline CDR1 and CDR2 sequences are SGHNT and YENEEA. V lost 5 bases and J 8 bases, leaving 24 bases between the germline ends. In DNA, the CDR3 is TGTGCCAGCAGCCCGGGGGGGGCCGGGCGAGCTTCAGAAGCTTTCTTT. Translation gives CASSPGGAGRASEAFF.

The CDR3 sequence: CASSEPAPKETQYF. The CDR3 nucleotides read TGTGCCAGCTCAGAACCTGCACCTAAAGAGACCCAGTACTTC. V gene TRBV18 combines with J gene TRBJ2-5; no clear D. V was clipped by 5 bases and J by 3 bases, with 13 bases between them. The CDR3 runs to 14 residues. Germline CDR1 and CDR2: KGHSH and LQKENI.

The J gene is TRBJ2-3, the V gene TRBV30, with 7 bases identical to TRBD1. This CDR3 has 14 amino acids. With 3 bases clipped from V and 3 bases from J, the junction kept 6 bases outside the gene matches. Per the germline V gene, CDR1 is GTSNPN and CDR2 is SVGIG (reference sequence). The CDR3: CAWRRQGKTDTQYF. The DNA of the CDR3 is TGTGCCTGGAGGAGACAGGGAAAAACAGATACGCAGTATTTT.

This clone appeared a single time. The chain couples TRBV6-5 to TRBJ2-7; D gene unclear. The CDR3 consists of 14 residues. Trimming removed 5 bases at V and 2 bases at J, with 13 bases between. The V gene's germline CDR1 is MNHEY and CDR2 SVGAGI. CDR3 loop: CASSLSDKTYEQYF. The DNA for the CDR3 is TGTGCCAGCAGTCTATCCGACAAGACCTACGAGCAGTACTTC.

This chain connects TRBV19 to TRBJ2-1; 8 nucleotides agree with TRBD1. Trimming at V came to 4 bases and at J to 1 base, leaving 6 bases not matched to a gene. The CDR3 has 16 amino acids. CDR1 and CDR2 (germline): LNHDA, SQIVND (reference sequence). In DNA, the CDR3 is TGTGCCAGTAGTACCAATACAGGGGGTTCCTACAATGAGCAGTTCTTC. It is translated as CASSTNTGGSYNEQFF.

The chain uses TRBV5-1 and TRBJ2-6, with 9 bases fitting TRBD2. The J segment lost 2 bases and the V segment lost 4 bases, leaving 4 bases of the junction unmatched. This CDR3 region has 16 residues. The germline CDR1 and CDR2 sequences are SGHRS and YFSETQ. CDR3 sequence reads: CASSRTSDPGANVLTF. For the CDR3, the DNA is TGCGCCAGCAGCCGGACTAGCGACCCTGGGGCCAACGTCCTGACTTTC.

The V call is TRBV2, the J call TRBJ2-7; TRBD1 matches 8 bases. The ends lost 7 bases at V and 1 base at J; junction bases unmatched: 9. CDR1 is SNHLY and CDR2 is FYNNEI in the germline V gene. The CDR3 has 15 residues. In DNA, the CDR3 is TGTGCCAGCAACATCCCCGGGACAGGATCCTACGAGCAGTACTTC. Translated: CASNIPGTGSYEQYF.

The V and J genes are TRBV2 and TRBJ2-3; 9 nucleotides match TRBD2. This CDR3 is 15 amino acids long. V shed 3 bases and J 2 bases; nucleotides not matched to a gene: 3. CDR1 is SNHLY and CDR2 is FYNNEI in the germline V gene. Written as DNA, the CDR3 is TGTGCCAGCAGTGACGGCGGGAGGGCCACAGATACGCAGTATTTT. Its translation is CASSDGGRATDTQYF.

This clone was observed a single time. The chain combines TRBV19 with TRBJ1-2, with a weak D call TRBD1 (5 bases). The CDR3 contains 13 residues. Trimming stripped 3 bases from V and 4 bases from J, with 9 bases between. In germline, CDR1 is LNHDA, CDR2 SQIVND (reference sequence). For the CDR3, the DNA is TGTGCCAGTAGTATCGGGGGACTCTATGGCTACACCTTC. It encodes CASSIGGLYGYTF.

This clone was detected once. This chain links TRBV30 with TRBJ2-7; maybe TRBD1 (6 bases). The V gene's germline CDR1 is GTSNPN and CDR2 SVGIG (reference sequence). V was clipped by 5 bases and J by 12 bases, with 23 bases between them. This CDR3 contains 13 residues. The CDR3 DNA reads TGTGCCTGGTCCCGGGTCTTCAGGGGCAGTAGGTACTTC. The encoded protein is CAWSRVFRGSRYF. Full variable domain (remainder filled in from reference TRBV30 and TRBJ2-7): SQTIHQWPATLVQPVGSPLSLECTVEGTSNPNLYWYRQAAGRGLQLLFYSVGIGQISSEVPQNLSASRPQDRQFILSSKKLLLSDSGFYLCAWSRVFRGSRYFGPGTRLTVT.

The V and J genes are TRBV5-4 and TRBJ1-1; D gene uncertain. In germline, CDR1 is SGHNT, CDR2 YYREEE (reference sequence). This CDR3 has 14 amino acids. The germline V and J ends were trimmed by 4 bases and 2 bases, with 12 bases remaining between them. In DNA, the CDR3 is TGTGCCAGCAGCGTGACACACACCAACACTGAAGCTTTCTTT. Its protein is CASSVTHTNTEAFF.

The V and J genes are TRBV5-1 and TRBJ2-7; 11 bases map to TRBD2. Germline trimming cut 1 base from V and 8 bases from J; bases unmatched to any gene: 5. Per germline, CDR1 SGHRS and CDR2 YFSETQ. The CDR3 extends over 14 amino acids. The CDR3 sequence is CASSLRLAGIKQYF. The DNA for the CDR3 is TGCGCCAGCAGCTTGCGACTAGCGGGAATCAAGCAGTACTTC.